The 2 T cell receptor beta chains listed next were all sequenced from one sample in a study of T-cell memory formation after mild COVID-19. Using its own MiXCR run on the 5' RACE reads, TCRdb lists one record per CDR3 protein. Here the sample spans around 140,000 distinct CDR3 sequences, roughly 6.2% being singletons. What was sequenced was PBMCs or a T cell subset sorted from them (not recorded which). The source of these receptors is an adult woman who had mild COVID-19 (a few samples of this study predate the infection). Cell type and time point are not known.

This clonotype has only a few counts. This chain uses TRBV7-9 with TRBJ2-5; 7 bases are shared with TRBD2. The CDR3 runs 15 residues. Germline-derived CDR1 and CDR2 are SEHNR and FQNEAQ (reference sequence). V dropped 11 bases and J dropped 2; count of bases not matched to a gene: 14. The CDR3 region is CAAGRAGGIQETQYF. The CDR3 DNA follows: TGTGCCGCTGGAAGGGCCGGGGGGATACAAGAGACCCAGTACTTC.

This clonotype was picked up many times. The V gene is TRBV10-3, the J gene TRBJ2-3; either TRBD1 or TRBD2 may supply D (5 bases each). V was cut by 7 bases and J by 4 bases, with 15 bases left in between. Per germline, CDR1 ENHRY and CDR2 SYGVKD. This CDR3 contains 14 residues. The CDR3 is CAIKRPGQADTQYF. Written as DNA, the CDR3 is TGTGCCATCAAACGGCCGGGGCAGGCAGATACGCAGTATTTT.